This T cell receptor (beta chain) derives from a study of CD8 T cells in ankylosing spondylitis. Study-level points and caveats: Significant enrichment of disease-linked clones was reportedly seen in matched ankylosing spondylitis synovial fluid. Blood of patients with ankylosing spondylitis appeared to be characterized by a TCR beta motif of eight highly homologous variants.

Only a few counts were recorded for this clonotype. Its target is unknown. The CDR3 has 13 amino acids. With 6 bases clipped from V and 3 bases from J, the junction kept 4 bases outside the gene matches. Germline loops: CDR1 ENHRY, CDR2 SYGVKD. TCRdb re-derived calls from the 5' RACE reads in MiXCR, one entry per CDR3 protein. This table has roughly 440,000 distinct CDR3 sequences, approximately 17% appearing once. Sample: blood, either unsorted or a sorted T cell fraction (not recorded which). This receptor was obtained from a male donor with ankylosing spondylitis. This chain joins TRBV10-3 and TRBJ1-2, with 7 bases identical to TRBD1. This CDR3 reads CAIRSGQDYGYTF. The CDR3, as DNA: TGTGCCATCAGATCCGGACAGGACTATGGCTACACCTTC.